Following are 17 T cell receptor beta chains from one sample sequenced in a study of blood T cell repertoires in COVID-19. The table came from immunoSEQ multiplex PCR; TCRdb's copy has only in-frame clones and leaves some out. The table lists about 300,000 clones, around 83% of them singletons. The sample comprised peripheral blood. These receptor sequences come from a woman between 50 and 59 years old with acute or convalescent COVID-19.

This clone appeared a single time. The rearrangement uses TRBV10-1 and TRBJ2-2; 11 bases align to TRBD1. CDR3 length: 16 residues. V lost 0 bases to trimming and J lost 4 bases; unmatched junction nucleotides: 1. CDR1 and CDR2 from the germline V gene are WNHNN and SYGVQD (reference sequence). CDR3: CASSESGQGVTGELFF. CDR3 DNA sequence: TGCGCCAGCAGTGAGTCGGGACAGGGGGTCACCGGGGAGCTGTTTTTT.

The rearrangement joins TRBV5-4 to TRBJ2-3; no clear D. This CDR3 is 14 amino acids long. CDR1 and CDR2 from the germline V gene are SGHNT and YYREEE (reference sequence). Trimming took off 4 bases at V and 2 bases at J, with 11 bases between the two ends. CDR3 amino acids: CASSRESDTDTQYF. For the CDR3, the DNA is TGTGCCAGCAGCCGAGAATCCGACACAGATACGCAGTATTTT. The complete variable domain, with remaining parts taken from reference TRBV5-4 and TRBJ2-3, reads ETGVTQSPTHLIKTRGQQVTLRCSSQSGHNTVSWYQQALGQGPQFIFQYYREEENGRGNFPPRFSGLQFPNYSSELNVNALELDDSALYLCASSRESDTDTQYFGPGTRLTVL.

J is TRBJ2-1 and V is TRBV5-1; TRBD2 is a possible D gene (6 bases). CDR1 and CDR2 from the germline V gene are SGHRS and YFSETQ. The CDR3 covers 17 residues. Trimming took 3 bases from V and 3 from J, leaving 19 bases between them. CDR3 coding DNA: TGCGCCAGCAGCTCCGCCCCGGATGGCGGGGTCTACAATGAGCAGTTCTTC. This translates into CASSSAPDGGVYNEQFF.

This clone was found once. This sequence joins TRBV24-1 and TRBJ1-4; D gene unclear. The germline V gene encodes CDR1 KGHDR and CDR2 SFDVKD. This CDR3 contains 14 residues. The ends were cut back, 4 bases at V and 10 bases at J, with 15 bases in the middle. The CDR3 DNA reads as TGTGCCACCAGTGACCCTCAGAGGGATTCAAAACTGTTTTTT. Amino acids: CATSDPQRDSKLFF.

V gene TRBV4-1 combines with J gene TRBJ1-1; D is perhaps TRBD1 (6 bases). Germline V gene sequence: CDR1 MGHRA, CDR2 YSYEKL. This CDR3 spans 15 amino acids. Trimming pared 3 bases from V and 1 base from J, leaving 12 bases between. The CDR3 sequence is CASSHLRGGNTEAFF. The CDR3 DNA sequence: TGCGCCAGCAGCCACTTGAGAGGGGGGAACACTGAAGCTTTCTTT.

This chain uses TRBV27 with TRBJ1-5, with 8 nucleotides matching TRBD1. The J segment lost 7 bases and the V segment lost 6 bases, leaving 2 bases of the junction unmatched. This CDR3 comprises 12 residues. Germline assignment: CDR1 MNHEY and CDR2 SMNVEV (reference sequence). The CDR3 sequence is CASSRQGQPQHF. CDR3 DNA sequence: TGTGCCAGCAGCCGACAGGGGCAGCCCCAGCATTTT.

The chain links TRBV24-1 to TRBJ1-2; possible D gene TRBD1, 6 bases. The CDR3 consists of 13 residues. V lost 4 bases and J 4 bases, leaving 9 bases between the germline ends. Germline V gives CDR1 KGHDR, CDR2 SFDVKD. CDR3 DNA: TGTGCCACCAGTGAGCGACAGGCCTATGGCTACACCTTC. Translated, it gives CATSERQAYGYTF.

This clone appeared a single time. The chain combines TRBV2 with TRBJ2-7; D possibly corresponds to TRBD2 (6 bases). The CDR3 consists of 13 residues. Trimming took 6 bases from V and 0 from J, leaving 9 bases between them. Looked up from germline, CDR1 is SNHLY and CDR2 is FYNNEI. Here the CDR3 DNA reads TGTGCCAGCAGAGAGGACTACTCCTACGAGCAGTACTTC. Its protein product is CASREDYSYEQYF.

The gene calls are TRBV5-6 and TRBJ1-3, with 7 bases matching TRBD1. This CDR3 region has 15 residues. CDR1 is SGHDT, CDR2 YYEEEE, per germline. V shed 2 bases and J 3 bases; nucleotides not matched to a gene: 5. CDR3 sequence (DNA): TGTGCCAGCAGCTTCACGACAGGGAGTGGAAACACCATATATTTT. Residues: CASSFTTGSGNTIYF.

The chain joins TRBV5-1 to TRBJ2-5; D gene ambiguous. The CDR3 sequence is 12 residues long. V was cut by 5 bases and J by 5 bases, with 10 bases left in between. Germline CDR1 is SGHRS and CDR2 is YFSETQ. The DNA of the CDR3 is TGCGCCAGCAGTTCCACCGGGGAGACCCAGTACTTC. This translates into CASSSTGETQYF.

This clone was seen just once. The chain carries TRBV7-2 and TRBJ2-5; 12 bases are a match to TRBD2. This CDR3 region has 16 residues. Germline CDR1 reads SGHTA; CDR2 reads FQGNSA. Trimming took 0 bases from V and 5 from J; bases not matched to a gene: 4. The CDR3 DNA follows: TGTGCCAGCAGCTTAGCTGGGCTAGCGGGAGGGGAGACCCAGTACTTC. Translating gives CASSLAGLAGGETQYF.

The V gene is TRBV29-1, the J gene TRBJ1-1; 7 bases align to TRBD1. CDR1 and CDR2 from the germline V gene are SQVTM and ANQGSEA. This CDR3 has 15 amino acids. Trimming took 6 bases from V and 6 from J; bases not matched to a gene: 16. CDR3 sequence reads: CSVTGTDKGWAEAFF. The CDR3 nucleotides read TGCAGCGTCACCGGGACAGACAAGGGTTGGGCTGAAGCTTTCTTT.

The chain couples TRBV9 to TRBJ2-7, with 15 bases identical to TRBD2. With V trimmed by 6 bases and J by 0 bases, 10 bases remained unmatched. The germline V gene encodes CDR1 SGDLS and CDR2 YYNGEE. The CDR3 is made up of 18 amino acids. CDR3: CASITGTSGGPGSYEQYV. In DNA, the CDR3 is TGTGCCAGCATCACTGGGACTAGCGGGGGGCCGGGCTCCTACGAGCAGTACGTC.

This clone was found once. This chain links TRBV11-1 with TRBJ2-4, with 12 bases fitting TRBD1. Germline-derived CDR1 and CDR2 are SGHAT and FQDESV (reference sequence). This CDR3 has 13 residues. V lost 5 bases, J lost 11 bases, and 4 bases stayed unmatched. The CDR3 loop reads CASSPGTGGLQYF. As DNA, the CDR3 is TGTGCCAGCAGCCCGGGGACAGGGGGCCTTCAGTACTTC.

The J gene is TRBJ2-3, the V gene TRBV4-1, with 7 bases that match TRBD2. CDR1 is MGHRA, CDR2 YSYEKL, per germline. The CDR3 totals 16 residues. After removal of 5 bases from V and 4 bases from J, the junction contained 12 bases not matched to a gene. The CDR3 nucleotides are TGCGCCAGCAGCTCGGCGACGGGGGGTAGATCAGATACGCAGTATTTT. This codes for CASSSATGGRSDTQYF.

This chain connects TRBV5-1 to TRBJ2-2, with D possibly matching TRBD2 (6 bases). The length of the CDR3 is 17 residues. CDR1 is SGHRS, CDR2 YFSETQ, per germline. With 0 bases removed from V and 0 bases from J, the gap between germline ends came to 12 bases. CDR3 sequence reads: CASSLGGGTANTGELFF. CDR3 DNA: TGCGCCAGCAGCTTGGGTGGGGGGACCGCGAACACCGGGGAGCTGTTTTTT.

This clone appeared a single time. The chain recombines TRBV11-2 with TRBJ2-5, with TRBD1 matching 11 bases. CDR3 length: 18 residues. V lost 1 base to trimming and J lost 1 base; unmatched junction nucleotides: 8. From germline, CDR1 is SGHAT and CDR2 FQNNGV. As DNA, the CDR3 is TGTGCCAGCAGCTTAGCGCAGGTCGGGACAGGGGGCCAAGAGACCCAGTACTTC. As protein: CASSLAQVGTGGQETQYF.